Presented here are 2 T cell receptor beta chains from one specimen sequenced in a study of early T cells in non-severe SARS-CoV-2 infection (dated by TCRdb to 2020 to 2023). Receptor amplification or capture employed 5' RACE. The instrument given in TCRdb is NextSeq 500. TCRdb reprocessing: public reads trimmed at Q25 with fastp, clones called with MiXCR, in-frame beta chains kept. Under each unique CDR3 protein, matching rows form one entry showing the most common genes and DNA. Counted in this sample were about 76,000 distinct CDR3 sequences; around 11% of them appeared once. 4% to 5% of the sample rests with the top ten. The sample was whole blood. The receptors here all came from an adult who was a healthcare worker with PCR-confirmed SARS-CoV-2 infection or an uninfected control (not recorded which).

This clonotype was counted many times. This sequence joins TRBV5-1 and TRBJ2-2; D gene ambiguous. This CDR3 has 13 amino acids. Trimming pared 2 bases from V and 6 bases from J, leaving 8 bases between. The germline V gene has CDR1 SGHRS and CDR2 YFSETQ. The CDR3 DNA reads TGCGCCAGCAGCTTACGGCGGCCCGGGGAGCTGTTTTTT. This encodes CASSLRRPGELFF. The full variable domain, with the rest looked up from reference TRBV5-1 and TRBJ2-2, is KAGVTQTPRYLIKTRGQQVTLSCSPISGHRSVSWYQQTPGQGLQFLFEYFSETQRNKGNFPGRFSGRQFSNSRSEMNVSTLELGDSALYLCASSLRRPGELFFGEGSRLTVL.

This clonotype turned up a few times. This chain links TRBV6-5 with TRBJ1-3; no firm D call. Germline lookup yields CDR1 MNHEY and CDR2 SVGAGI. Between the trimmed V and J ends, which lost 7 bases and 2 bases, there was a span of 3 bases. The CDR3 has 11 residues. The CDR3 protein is CASTTGNTIYF. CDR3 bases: TGTGCCAGCACTACTGGAAACACCATATATTTT.